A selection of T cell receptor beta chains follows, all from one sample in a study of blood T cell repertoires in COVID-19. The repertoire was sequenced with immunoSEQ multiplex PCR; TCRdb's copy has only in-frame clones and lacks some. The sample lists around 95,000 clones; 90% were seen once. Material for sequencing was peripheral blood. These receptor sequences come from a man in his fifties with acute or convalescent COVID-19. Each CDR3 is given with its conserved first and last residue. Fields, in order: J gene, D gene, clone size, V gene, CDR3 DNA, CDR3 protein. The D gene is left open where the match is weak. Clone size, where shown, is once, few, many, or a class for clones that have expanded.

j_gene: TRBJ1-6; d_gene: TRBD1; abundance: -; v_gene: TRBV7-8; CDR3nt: TGTGCCAGCAGCGAGACAGGGGGGCTTAATTCACCCCTCCACTTT; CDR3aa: CASSETGGLNSPLHF
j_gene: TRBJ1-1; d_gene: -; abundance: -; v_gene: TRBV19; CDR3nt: TGTGCCAGTAAAACAGGGAACTCAGCTTTCTTT; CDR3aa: CASKTGNSAFF
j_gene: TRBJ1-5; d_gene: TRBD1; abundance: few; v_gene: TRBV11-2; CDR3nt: TGTGCCAGCAGCATCCAGGGGGGTAGCAATCAGCCCCAGCATTTT; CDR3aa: CASSIQGGSNQPQHF
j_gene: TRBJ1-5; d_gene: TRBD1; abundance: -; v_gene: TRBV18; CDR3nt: TGTGCCAGCTCACCCTTTTGGGTACAGGGGGAGCAGCCCCAGCATTTT; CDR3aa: CASSPFWVQGEQPQHF
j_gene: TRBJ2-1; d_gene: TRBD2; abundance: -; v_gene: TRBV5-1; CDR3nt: TGCGCCAGGAGTACTAGCGGGAGAAACAATGAGCAGTTCTTC; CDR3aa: CARSTSGRNNEQFF
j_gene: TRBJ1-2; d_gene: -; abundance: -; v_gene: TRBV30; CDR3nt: TGTGCCTGGAGCCCTATTAATGGCTACACCTTC; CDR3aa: CAWSPINGYTF
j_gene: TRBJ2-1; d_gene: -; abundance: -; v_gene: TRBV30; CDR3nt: TGTGCCTGGAGGGGTCTAGGTAGAGGGGGAAAAAGTGAGCAGTTCTTC; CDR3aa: CAWRGLGRGGKSEQFF
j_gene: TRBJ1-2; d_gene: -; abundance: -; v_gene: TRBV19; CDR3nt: TGTGCCAGTAGTGTCCCTTCTGCTGCCCGGGGGGTACGCGGCTACACCTTC; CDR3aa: CASSVPSAARGVRGYTF
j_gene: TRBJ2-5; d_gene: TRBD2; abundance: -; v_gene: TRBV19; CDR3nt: TGTGCCAGTAGCCGACTAGCGGGTAGGCGGGCAGAGACCCAGTACTTC; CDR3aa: CASSRLAGRRAETQYF
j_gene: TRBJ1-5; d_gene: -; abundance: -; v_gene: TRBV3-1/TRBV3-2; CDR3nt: TGTGCCAGCAGCCGCAGTCAGCCCCAGCATTTT; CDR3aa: CASSRSQPQHF
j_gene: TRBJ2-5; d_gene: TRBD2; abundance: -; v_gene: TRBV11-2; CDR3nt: TGTGCCAGCATGAGACTAGCGGGAGTCTGGGAGACCCAGTACTTC; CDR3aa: CASMRLAGVWETQYF
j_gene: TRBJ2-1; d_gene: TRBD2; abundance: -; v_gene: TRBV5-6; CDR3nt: TGTGCCAGCAGCTACGGACTAGCGGTTGACAATGAGCAGTTCTTC; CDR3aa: CASSYGLAVDNEQFF
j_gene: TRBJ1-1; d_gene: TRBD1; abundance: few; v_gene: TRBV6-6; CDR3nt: TGTGCCAGCAGTCCGGGGACAGTGAACACTGAAGCTTTCTTT; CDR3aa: CASSPGTVNTEAFF
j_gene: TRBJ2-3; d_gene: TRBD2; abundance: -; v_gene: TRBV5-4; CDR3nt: TGTGCCAGCAGCTTGGCTGCTAGCGGGACAGATACGCAGTATTTT; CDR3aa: CASSLAASGTDTQYF
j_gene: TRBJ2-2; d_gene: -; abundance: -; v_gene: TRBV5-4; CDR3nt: TGTGCCAGCAGCTTAGCGGACAGAAACACCGGGGAGCTGTTTTTT; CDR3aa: CASSLADRNTGELFF
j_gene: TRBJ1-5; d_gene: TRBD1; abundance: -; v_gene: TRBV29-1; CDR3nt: TGCAGCGTGGGCAGGGGGCTGGACCAGCCCCAGCATTTT; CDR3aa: CSVGRGLDQPQHF
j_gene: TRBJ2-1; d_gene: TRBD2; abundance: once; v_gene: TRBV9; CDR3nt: TGTGCCAGCAGCGTAGTACTAGCGGGAAAGCAGTTCTTC; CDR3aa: CASSVVLAGKQFF
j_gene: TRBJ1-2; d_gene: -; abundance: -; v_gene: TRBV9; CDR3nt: TGTGCCAGCAGCCCCCCCCTAAGCAGGGCGGATGGCTACACCTTC; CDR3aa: CASSPPLSRADGYTF
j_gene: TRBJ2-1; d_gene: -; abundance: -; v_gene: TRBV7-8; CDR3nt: TGTGCCAGCAGCTTAGCGAGGCAGCCCTACAAGGATGAGCAGTTCTTC; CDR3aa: CASSLARQPYKDEQFF
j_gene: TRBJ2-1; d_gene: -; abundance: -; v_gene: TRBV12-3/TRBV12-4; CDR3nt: TGTGCCAGCAGTTTTGAGTCCTACAATGAGCAGTTCTTC; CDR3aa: CASSFESYNEQFF
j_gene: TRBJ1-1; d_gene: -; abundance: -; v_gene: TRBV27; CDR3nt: TGTGCCAGCAGCCGAATAGGACAGCCGAACACTGAAGCTTTCTTT; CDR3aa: CASSRIGQPNTEAFF
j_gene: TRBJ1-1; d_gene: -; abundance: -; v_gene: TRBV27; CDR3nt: TGTGCCAGCAGTTCGCCGGGTGGTGGCACTGAAGCTTTCTTT; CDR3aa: CASSSPGGGTEAFF
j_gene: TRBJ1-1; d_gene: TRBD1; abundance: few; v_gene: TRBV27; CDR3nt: TGTGCCAGCAGTTTGGGGTCGGGACAGGGAGGCACTGAAGCTTTCTTT; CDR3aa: CASSLGSGQGGTEAFF
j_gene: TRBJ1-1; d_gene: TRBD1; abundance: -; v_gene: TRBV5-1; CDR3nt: TGCGCCAGCAGCAGGGGACAGGGCGCTTTCTTT; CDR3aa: CASSRGQGAFF
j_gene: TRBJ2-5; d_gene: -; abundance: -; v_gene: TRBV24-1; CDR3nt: TGTGCCACCAGTGTTTTGGGCGGGGTCGGGGAGACCCAGTACTTC; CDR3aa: CATSVLGGVGETQYF
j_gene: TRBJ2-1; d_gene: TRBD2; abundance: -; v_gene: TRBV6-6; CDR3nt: TGTGCCAGCAGCCGAAGTCTAGCGGGGGCTCAAGACCATGAGCAGTTCTTC; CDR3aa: CASSRSLAGAQDHEQFF
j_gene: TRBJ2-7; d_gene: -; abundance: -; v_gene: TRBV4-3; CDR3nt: TGCGCCAGCAGCCAAGAGGCGGACGGGGCCTACGAGCAGTACTTC; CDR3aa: CASSQEADGAYEQYF
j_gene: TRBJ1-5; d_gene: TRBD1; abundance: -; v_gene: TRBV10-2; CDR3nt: TGCGCCAGCAGCCCGACAGGGGGCAGGGGCAATCAGCCCCAGCATTTT; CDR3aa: CASSPTGGRGNQPQHF
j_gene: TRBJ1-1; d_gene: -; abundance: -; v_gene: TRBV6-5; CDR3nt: TGTGCCAGCAGCCTGCGGGGGCGGACTGAAGCTTTCTTT; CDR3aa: CASSLRGRTEAFF
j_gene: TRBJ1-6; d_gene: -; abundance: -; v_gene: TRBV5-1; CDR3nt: TGCGCCAGCAGCTTGGTCTCCGAGAGTTCACCCCTCCACTTT; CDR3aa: CASSLVSESSPLHF
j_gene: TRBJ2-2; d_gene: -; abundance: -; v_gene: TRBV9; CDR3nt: TGTGCCAGCAGCGTAGCAGGGGAATCCGGGGAGCTGTTTTTT; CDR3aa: CASSVAGESGELFF